The clone carrying this TCR beta chain has a count of ten or more. What it recognizes is unknown. An end of the junction differs from the germline gene, which may be a read error. This entry comes from a study of neurological immune-mediated disorders. On the study more broadly: Among about 35 multiple sclerosis patients, about 31 were relapsing-remitting and 3 were secondary progressive.

The starting material, 2 million PBMCs stored at -80 C, gave rise to the unsorted libraries. CDR3 length: 14 residues. CDR1 and CDR2 (germline): DFQATT, SNEGSKA (reference sequence). Regarding the study as a whole: Phylogenetic grouping assigned the repertoires of 18 of 34 multiple sclerosis patients to one related-CDR3 cluster, which constitutes a possible signature.

With 10-nucleotide random UMIs, 5'RACE was used to make the cDNA. Each CDR3 protein gets one entry after TCRdb re-called the 5' RACE reads with MiXCR. This sample has more than 45,000 distinct CDR3 sequences, with 3% to 4.5% found just once. The chain combines TRBV20-1 with TRBJ2-7, with D possibly being TRBD1 (7 bases). Input material: PBMCs. The clonotype was recovered from a young man with multiple sclerosis. The CDR3 spells CSPRVDRTIYEQYF. CDR3 DNA sequence: TGCAGTCCTAGGGTGGACAGGACTATCTACGAGCAGTACTTC.